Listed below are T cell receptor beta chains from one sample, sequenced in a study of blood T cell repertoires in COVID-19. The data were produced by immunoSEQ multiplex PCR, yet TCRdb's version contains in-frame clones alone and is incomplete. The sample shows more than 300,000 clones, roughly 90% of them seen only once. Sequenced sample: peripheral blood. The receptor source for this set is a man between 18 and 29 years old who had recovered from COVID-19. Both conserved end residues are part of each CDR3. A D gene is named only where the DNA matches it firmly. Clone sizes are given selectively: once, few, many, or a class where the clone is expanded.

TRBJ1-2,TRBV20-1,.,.,TGCAGTGCTAGACCACCTGCGGGCTACACCTTC,CSARPPAGYTF
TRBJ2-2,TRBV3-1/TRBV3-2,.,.,TGTGCCAGCAGCCCTTTTCAGGGGCTCTACACCGGGGAGCTGTTTTTT,CASSPFQGLYTGELFF
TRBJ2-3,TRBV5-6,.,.,TGTGCCAGCAGTTCCCCGGCGGTGATAGGCACAGATACGCAGTATTTT,CASSSPAVIGTDTQYF
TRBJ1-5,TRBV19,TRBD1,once,TGTGCCAGTAGTTCCCAGCACAGGGGGTTTTATCAGCCCCAGCATTTT,CASSSQHRGFYQPQHF
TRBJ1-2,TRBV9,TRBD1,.,TGTGCCAGCAGCGGACAGGGGGCTGTAGACTATGGCTACACCTTC,CASSGQGAVDYGYTF
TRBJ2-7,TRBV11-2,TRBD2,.,TGTGCCAGCAGCTTAGATATCGGGAGGAAGCAGTACTTC,CASSLDIGRKQYF
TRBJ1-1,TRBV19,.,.,TGTGCCAGGTCTCCGGGGTTTTGGCACACTGAAGCTTTCTTT,CARSPGFWHTEAFF
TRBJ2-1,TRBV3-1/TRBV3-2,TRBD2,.,TGTGCCAGCAGCCCAGGACTAGCGGGATATTTAAATGAGCAGTTCTTC,CASSPGLAGYLNEQFF
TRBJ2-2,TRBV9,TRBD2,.,TGTGCCAGCAGCGGGCCGGGACTAGCGGGATCCCCGAACACCGGGGAGCTGTTTTTT,CASSGPGLAGSPNTGELFF
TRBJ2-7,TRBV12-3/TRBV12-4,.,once,TGTGCCAGCAGTTTAATTTCCGCCTACGAGCAGTACTTC,CASSLISAYEQYF
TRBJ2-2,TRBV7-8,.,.,TGTGCCAGCAGCTTGCAGGATAAACAGGTTGTCGGCGGGGAGCTGTTTTTT,CASSLQDKQVVGGELFF
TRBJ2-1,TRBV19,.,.,TGTGCCAGTAGTACCTCCTTGGAGTGGGGGGTCTACAATGAGCAGTTCTTC,CASSTSLEWGVYNEQFF
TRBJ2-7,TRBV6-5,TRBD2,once,TGTGCCAGCAGTTCGGGACTAGCGGGCACCTCCTACGAGCAGTACTTC,CASSSGLAGTSYEQYF
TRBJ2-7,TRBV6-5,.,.,TGTGCCAGCAGTTACAGCGGACCCTACGAGCAGTACTTC,CASSYSGPYEQYF
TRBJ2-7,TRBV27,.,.,TGTGCCAGCACCCCTCTGGGTTCCGGGACACCGGCCTACGAGCAGTACTTC,CASTPLGSGTPAYEQYF
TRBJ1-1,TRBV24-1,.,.,TGTGCCACCAGTGACCCCGACTCTGAACCCTTGAACACTGAAGCTTTCTTT,CATSDPDSEPLNTEAFF
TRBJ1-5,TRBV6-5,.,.,TGTGCCAGCAGTCACACAGGGCTGGGTCAGCCCCAGCATTTT,CASSHTGLGQPQHF
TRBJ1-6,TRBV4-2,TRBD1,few,TGTGCCAGCAGCAAAGGGTTCCCGACCGGGACAGATTATAATTCACCCCTCCACTTT,CASSKGFPTGTDYNSPLHF
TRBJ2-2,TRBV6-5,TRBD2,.,TGTGCCAGCAGTCGACTAGCGGGAGATGGGGAGCTGTTTTTT,CASSRLAGDGELFF
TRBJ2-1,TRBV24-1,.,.,TGTGCCACCAGTGCCGCAGACAGGAATGAGCAGTTCTTC,CATSAADRNEQFF
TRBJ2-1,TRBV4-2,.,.,TGTGCCAGCAGCCCCTGGGACACCTACAATGAGCAGTTCTTC,CASSPWDTYNEQFF
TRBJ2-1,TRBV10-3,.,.,TGTGCCATCAGTGAGAGATCTCAGGGTGAGCAGTTCTTC,CAISERSQGEQFF
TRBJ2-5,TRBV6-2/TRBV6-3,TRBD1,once,TGTGCCAGCAGTTACAGGGACAGGGAAGAAGAGACCCAGTACTTC,CASSYRDREEETQYF
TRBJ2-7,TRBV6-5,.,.,TGTGCCAGCAGTTACATCGGACCTGTTGGGGGGGAGCAGTACTTC,CASSYIGPVGGEQYF
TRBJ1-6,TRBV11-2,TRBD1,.,TGTGCCAGCAGCTCCGTAGTTGGACAGGGACGTTCACCCCTCCACTTT,CASSSVVGQGRSPLHF
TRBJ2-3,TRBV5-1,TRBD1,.,TGCGCCAGCAGGGAGGCCGGGACAGGGGGCGACGATTTCACAGATACGCAGTATTTT,CASREAGTGGDDFTDTQYF